This T cell receptor (beta chain) derives from a study of CD8+CD57+ T cells in acquired aplastic anemia. CDR1 SGHRS and CDR2 YFSETQ come from the germline V gene. The CDR3 extends over 11 amino acids. V was cut by 5 bases and J by 0 bases, with 1 base left in between. TCR beta VDJ combinations and CDR3 sequences were profiled from genomic DNA. TCRdb called the reads again in MiXCR, with one record for every CDR3 protein. The top ten clones hold just under 20% of a sample with a few hundred thousand distinct CDR3 sequences, approximately 51% of them seen once. In patients chosen for sequencing, flow cytometry had shown CD8+CD57+ cell expansion.

Sequencing was done on a sample of sorted CD4+, CD8+, or CD8+CD57+ T cells (not recorded which) from PBMCs. The receptor was derived from a human donor with aplastic anemia. V gene TRBV5-1 combines with J gene TRBJ2-3; D is unresolved. The CDR3 is CASRSTDTQYF. The CDR3 coding sequence is TGCGCCAGCAGAAGCACAGATACGCAGTATTTT.